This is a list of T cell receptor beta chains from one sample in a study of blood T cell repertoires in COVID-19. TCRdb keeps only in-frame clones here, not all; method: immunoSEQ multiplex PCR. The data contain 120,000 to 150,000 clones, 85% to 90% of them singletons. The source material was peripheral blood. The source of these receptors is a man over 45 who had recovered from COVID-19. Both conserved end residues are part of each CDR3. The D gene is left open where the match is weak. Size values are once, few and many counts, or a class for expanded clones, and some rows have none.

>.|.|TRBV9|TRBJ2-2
TGTGCCAGCAGCGAGTCATCTAGAGCGTCATCCGGGGAGCTGTTTTTT
CASSESSRASSGELFF
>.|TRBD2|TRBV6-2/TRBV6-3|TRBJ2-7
TGTGCCAGCAGTCACCCTCTAGCGGGGGGAGTCAACGAGCAGTACTTC
CASSHPLAGGVNEQYF
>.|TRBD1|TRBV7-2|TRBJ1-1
TGTGCCAGCAGTAACAGGGGGCGGCTGGCTGAAGCTTTCTTT
CASSNRGRLAEAFF
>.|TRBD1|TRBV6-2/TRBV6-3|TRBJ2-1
TGTGCCAGCAGACCTACCGGGACAGGGTCCCACAATGAGCAGTTCTTC
CASRPTGTGSHNEQFF
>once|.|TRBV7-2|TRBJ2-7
TGTGCCAGCAGCGTCTGGGACTCAGAAAAGGGCTACGAGCAGTACTTC
CASSVWDSEKGYEQYF
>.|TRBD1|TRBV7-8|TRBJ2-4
TGTGCCAGCAGCTCCGGACAGGGCTCCTCCCTAACCAAAAACATTCAGTACTTC
CASSSGQGSSLTKNIQYF
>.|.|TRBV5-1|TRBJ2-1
TGCGCCAGCAGCTCGTCCGAACTCCACAATGAGCAGTTCTTC
CASSSSELHNEQFF
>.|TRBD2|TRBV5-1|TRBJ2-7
TGCGCCAGCAGCCCCACCTCGGGACTAACGGGTGAGCAGTACTTC
CASSPTSGLTGEQYF
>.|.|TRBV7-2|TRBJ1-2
TGTGCCAGCAGCTTAGCGTCGGCCAGGGGATATGGTGGCTACACCTTC
CASSLASARGYGGYTF
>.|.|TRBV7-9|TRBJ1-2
TGTGCCAGCTCTGGGAAGCGGGCAGTTGATGGCTACACCTTC
CASSGKRAVDGYTF
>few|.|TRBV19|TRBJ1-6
TGTGCCACCGCTAAAGCCGGATCCAACAGGGTAGGGTCACCCCTCCACTTT
CATAKAGSNRVGSPLHF
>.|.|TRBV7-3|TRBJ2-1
TGTGCCAGCAGCCTAGTTGGTGAGCAGTTCTTC
CASSLVGEQFF
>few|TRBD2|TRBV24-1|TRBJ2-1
TGTGCCACCAGTGATCCCGGGAGGGGAGGGTCCAATGAGCAGTTCTTC
CATSDPGRGGSNEQFF
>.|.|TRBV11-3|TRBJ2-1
TGTGCCAGCAGCTTAGGGGAGCGGGCGAACTCCTACAATGAGCAGTTCTTC
CASSLGERANSYNEQFF
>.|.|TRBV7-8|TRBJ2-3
TGTGCCAGCAGCTTACAGTTCACAGATACGCAGTATTTT
CASSLQFTDTQYF
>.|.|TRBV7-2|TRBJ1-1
TGTGCCAGCAGCCAACGAGCGAGGGCCGGGAACACTGAAGCTTTCTTT
CASSQRARAGNTEAFF
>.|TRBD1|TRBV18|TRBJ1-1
TGTGCCAGCTCACCAAACCAGGGGGCCGGGACTGAAGCTTTCTTT
CASSPNQGAGTEAFF
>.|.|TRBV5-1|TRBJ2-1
TGCGCCAGCAGCTTGGGTCCTAGCGACAATGAGCAGTTCTTC
CASSLGPSDNEQFF
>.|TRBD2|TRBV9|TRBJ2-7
TGTGCCAGCAGCTCGAGACTAGCGGGGGGGAACGAGCAGTACTTC
CASSSRLAGGNEQYF
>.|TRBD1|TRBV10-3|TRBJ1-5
TGTGCCATCAGTGAGGGTCCGGACAGGGGAAATCAGCCCCAGCATTTT
CAISEGPDRGNQPQHF
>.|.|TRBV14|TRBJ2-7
TGTGCCAGCAGCCAAGCTGGGAGGTTCTACGAGCAGTACTTC
CASSQAGRFYEQYF
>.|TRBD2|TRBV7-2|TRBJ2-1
TGTGCCAGCAGCGGAAGCTGGGCGGGGGGGCTATTTAATGAGCAGTTCTTC
CASSGSWAGGLFNEQFF
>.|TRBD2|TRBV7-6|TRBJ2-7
TGTGCCAGCAGCTCCCGACTAGCGGGGACCTACGAGCAGTACTTC
CASSSRLAGTYEQYF
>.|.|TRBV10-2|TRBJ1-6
TGCGCCAGCCTGACAACTAATTCACCCCTCCACTTT
CASLTTNSPLHF
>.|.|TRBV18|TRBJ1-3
TGTGCCAGCTCACCACGAGGTCAGAACTCTGGAAACACCATATATTTT
CASSPRGQNSGNTIYF
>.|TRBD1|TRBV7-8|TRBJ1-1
TGTGCCAGCAGCCCGGAACAGGGGCGGAGAACTGAAGCTTTCTTT
CASSPEQGRRTEAFF
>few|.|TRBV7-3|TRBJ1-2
TGTGCCAGCAGCCCTGGGTTGGGAGGAGAGAGCTATGGCTACACCTTC
CASSPGLGGESYGYTF
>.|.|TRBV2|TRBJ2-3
TGTGCCAGCAGTGAAGCTCTAGCAAAAGATACGCAGTATTTT
CASSEALAKDTQYF
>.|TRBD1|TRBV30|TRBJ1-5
TGTGCCTGGAGTCGGGACAGGGCCCTTAGCAATCAGCCCCAGCATTTT
CAWSRDRALSNQPQHF
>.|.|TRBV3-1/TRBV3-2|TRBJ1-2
TGTGCCAGCAGCCAAGCACGGGGAGGGGACTACACCTTC
CASSQARGGDYTF
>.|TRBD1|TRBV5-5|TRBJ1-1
TGTGCCAGCAGCTACATACAGGGGCTGTACACTGAAGCTTTCTTT
CASSYIQGLYTEAFF
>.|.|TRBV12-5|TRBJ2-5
TGTGCTAGTGGTTTGGTACTTGACAGTCGAGCTTCGGAGACCCAGTACTTC
CASGLVLDSRASETQYF
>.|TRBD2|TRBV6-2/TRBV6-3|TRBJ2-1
TGTGCCAGCAGTTACGCTCCTAGCGGTGAGCAGTTCTTC
CASSYAPSGEQFF
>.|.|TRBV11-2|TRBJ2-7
TGTGCCAGCAGCTTAGAGGCGGGACAGTTCTACGAGCAGTACTTC
CASSLEAGQFYEQYF
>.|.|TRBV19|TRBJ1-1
TGTGCCAGTACCCCCCGTGGAGTCGCTGAAGCTTTCTTT
CASTPRGVAEAFF
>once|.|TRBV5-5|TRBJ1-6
TGTGCCAGCACTCGGGGCTCCTATAATTCACCCCTCCACTTT
CASTRGSYNSPLHF
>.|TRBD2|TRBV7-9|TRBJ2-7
TGTGCCAGCAGCACAGTTAGCGGGGGGGACTACGAGCAGTACTTC
CASSTVSGGDYEQYF
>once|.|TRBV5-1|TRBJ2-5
TGCGCCAGCAGCTTGGAGGCAGGGGGGAGAGAGACCCAGTACTTC
CASSLEAGGRETQYF
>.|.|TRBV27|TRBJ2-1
TGTGCCAGCAGTTTAGGGGGGGGCTTTAATGAGCAGTTCTTC
CASSLGGGFNEQFF
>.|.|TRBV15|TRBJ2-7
TGTGCCACCAGCAGAGAACGGGGAGTTCTCGACGAGCAGTACTTC
CATSRERGVLDEQYF
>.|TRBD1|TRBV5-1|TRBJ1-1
TGCGCCAGCAGCTTGAACGAGGGGGCCCCTTGGAACACTGAAGCTTTCTTT
CASSLNEGAPWNTEAFF
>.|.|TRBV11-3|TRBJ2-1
TGTGCCAGCAGCTCTCGACAGGCCCCCTACAATGAGCAGTTCTTC
CASSSRQAPYNEQFF
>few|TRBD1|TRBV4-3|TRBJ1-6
TGCGCCAGCAGCCAAGAGGACAGGGCCTATTCACCCCTCCACTTT
CASSQEDRAYSPLHF
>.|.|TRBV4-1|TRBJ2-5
TGCGCCAGCAGCCAAGGGGGGGGCGGCGGGGAGACCCAGTACTTC
CASSQGGGGGETQYF
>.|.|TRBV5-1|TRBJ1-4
TGCGCCAGCAGCTTGCAACCGGGGTCTAATGAAAAACTGTTTTTT
CASSLQPGSNEKLFF
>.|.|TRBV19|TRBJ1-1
TGTGCCAGTAGTATAGGAGGGGGTGAAGCTTTCTTT
CASSIGGGEAFF
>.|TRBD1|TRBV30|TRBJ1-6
TGTGCCTGGAGTGGGCGGACAGGGTGGGCACCCCTCCACTTT
CAWSGRTGWAPLHF
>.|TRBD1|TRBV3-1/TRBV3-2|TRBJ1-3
TGTGCCAGCAGCCCAACCGGGACAGGCTACTCTGGAAACACCATATATTTT
CASSPTGTGYSGNTIYF